Listed below are T cell receptor beta chains from one sample, sequenced in a study of blood T cell repertoires in COVID-19. Libraries were prepared by immunoSEQ multiplex PCR; TCRdb keeps only in-frame clonotypes and omits some of them. The sample lists 70,000 to 85,000 clones, roughly four fifths occurring once. Sequencing was performed on peripheral blood. These receptors originate from a man aged 55-75 years with acute or convalescent COVID-19. Each CDR3 is given with its conserved first and last residue. A D gene is named only where the DNA matches it firmly. Expanded clones get a size class; other rows say once, few or many, or leave the size out.

d_gene: -
v_gene: TRBV9
abundance: -
j_gene: TRBJ2-3
CDR3aa: CASSVSGAPDTQYF
CDR3nt: TGTGCCAGCAGCGTATCTGGGGCCCCCGATACGCAGTATTTT

d_gene: TRBD2
v_gene: TRBV2
abundance: -
j_gene: TRBJ2-5
CDR3aa: CASSGTSVQETQYF
CDR3nt: TGTGCCAGCAGTGGGACTAGCGTCCAAGAGACCCAGTACTTC

d_gene: TRBD2
v_gene: TRBV6-2/TRBV6-3
abundance: -
j_gene: TRBJ2-7
CDR3aa: CASSRFAGGTSYEQYF
CDR3nt: TGTGCCAGCAGCCGCTTCGCGGGGGGTACATCCTACGAGCAGTACTTC

d_gene: -
v_gene: TRBV27
abundance: -
j_gene: TRBJ1-1
CDR3aa: CASSLQGLNTEAFF
CDR3nt: TGTGCCAGCAGCCTTCAGGGGTTAAACACTGAAGCTTTCTTT

d_gene: -
v_gene: TRBV30
abundance: once
j_gene: TRBJ1-1
CDR3aa: CAWSVTANTEAFF
CDR3nt: TGTGCCTGGAGTGTAACAGCGAACACTGAAGCTTTCTTT

d_gene: -
v_gene: TRBV20-1
abundance: -
j_gene: TRBJ2-1
CDR3aa: CSARPGNEQFF
CDR3nt: TGCAGTGCTAGACCAGGAAATGAGCAGTTCTTC

d_gene: TRBD1
v_gene: TRBV19
abundance: few
j_gene: TRBJ1-5
CDR3aa: CASKGQLGLNQPQHF
CDR3nt: TGTGCCAGTAAGGGACAGTTAGGTCTCAATCAGCCCCAGCATTTT

d_gene: -
v_gene: TRBV5-8
abundance: -
j_gene: TRBJ2-2
CDR3aa: CASSLGTGANTGELFF
CDR3nt: TGTGCCAGCAGCTTAGGTACAGGCGCGAACACCGGGGAGCTGTTTTTT

d_gene: -
v_gene: TRBV3-1/TRBV3-2
abundance: -
j_gene: TRBJ2-7
CDR3aa: CASSQDAAAYEQYF
CDR3nt: TGTGCCAGCAGCCAAGATGCCGCAGCGTACGAGCAGTACTTC

d_gene: TRBD1
v_gene: TRBV27
abundance: -
j_gene: TRBJ2-7
CDR3aa: CASSLSGTGGYEQYF
CDR3nt: TGTGCCAGCAGTTTATCGGGGACAGGGGGCTACGAGCAGTACTTC

d_gene: -
v_gene: TRBV7-2
abundance: -
j_gene: TRBJ1-1
CDR3aa: CASRANTEAFF
CDR3nt: TGTGCCAGCAGGGCGAACACTGAAGCTTTCTTT

d_gene: TRBD2
v_gene: TRBV5-6
abundance: -
j_gene: TRBJ2-2
CDR3aa: CASSLAGREVTGELFF
CDR3nt: TGTGCCAGCAGCTTGGCGGGCCGGGAGGTGACCGGGGAGCTGTTTTTT

d_gene: -
v_gene: TRBV7-2
abundance: -
j_gene: TRBJ2-7
CDR3aa: CASSPQTGSYEQYF
CDR3nt: TGTGCCAGCAGCCCGCAGACAGGATCCTACGAGCAGTACTTC

d_gene: -
v_gene: TRBV5-1
abundance: -
j_gene: TRBJ2-7
CDR3aa: CASSLEREQYF
CDR3nt: TGCGCCAGCAGCTTGGAGCGCGAGCAGTACTTC

d_gene: -
v_gene: TRBV25-1
abundance: -
j_gene: TRBJ1-6
CDR3aa: CASSEDRTNSPLHF
CDR3nt: TGTGCCAGCAGTGAAGATAGGACAAATTCACCCCTCCACTTT

d_gene: -
v_gene: TRBV6-5
abundance: -
j_gene: TRBJ2-7
CDR3aa: CASSPPDRNEQYF
CDR3nt: TGTGCCAGCAGTCCCCCCGACAGGAACGAGCAGTACTTC

d_gene: -
v_gene: TRBV18
abundance: -
j_gene: TRBJ2-2
CDR3aa: CASSPPFLNTGELFF
CDR3nt: TGTGCCAGCTCACCACCGTTTCTGAACACCGGGGAGCTGTTTTTT

d_gene: TRBD2
v_gene: TRBV5-1
abundance: -
j_gene: TRBJ2-3
CDR3aa: CASSPPGTSGPDTQYF
CDR3nt: TGCGCCAGCTCACCCCCTGGGACTAGCGGCCCAGATACGCAGTATTTT

d_gene: -
v_gene: TRBV5-1
abundance: -
j_gene: TRBJ1-5
CDR3aa: CASSREGGISQPQHF
CDR3nt: TGCGCCAGCAGCAGGGAGGGGGGAATAAGTCAGCCCCAGCATTTT

d_gene: TRBD1
v_gene: TRBV29-1
abundance: -
j_gene: TRBJ1-1
CDR3aa: CSVGRGQEAFF
CDR3nt: TGCAGCGTTGGGCGGGGACAGGAAGCTTTCTTT

d_gene: -
v_gene: TRBV7-2
abundance: -
j_gene: TRBJ1-1
CDR3aa: CASSLRPQKKNTEAFF
CDR3nt: TGTGCCAGCAGCTTGAGGCCCCAGAAAAAGAACACTGAAGCTTTCTTT

d_gene: -
v_gene: TRBV5-8
abundance: -
j_gene: TRBJ2-7
CDR3aa: CASSLVTAGEQYF
CDR3nt: TGTGCCAGCAGCTTGGTGACGGCCGGGGAGCAGTACTTC

d_gene: -
v_gene: TRBV4-2
abundance: -
j_gene: TRBJ1-1
CDR3aa: CASSQGRVEAFF
CDR3nt: TGTGCCAGCAGCCAAGGACGGGTTGAAGCTTTCTTT

d_gene: -
v_gene: TRBV4-1
abundance: -
j_gene: TRBJ2-5
CDR3aa: CASSQDLVPETQYF
CDR3nt: TGCGCCAGCAGCCAAGATTTAGTCCCAGAGACCCAGTACTTC

d_gene: -
v_gene: TRBV7-2
abundance: -
j_gene: TRBJ1-1
CDR3aa: CASSLSTPTGQAFF
CDR3nt: TGTGCCAGCAGCTTATCTACACCTACAGGGCAGGCTTTCTTT

d_gene: -
v_gene: TRBV19
abundance: -
j_gene: TRBJ1-5
CDR3aa: CASSLGLREPQHF
CDR3nt: TGTGCCAGTAGTCTAGGACTGCGCGAGCCCCAGCATTTT

d_gene: -
v_gene: TRBV7-9
abundance: -
j_gene: TRBJ1-1
CDR3aa: CASSLVSAEAFF
CDR3nt: TGTGCCAGCAGCTTAGTTTCCGCTGAAGCTTTCTTT

d_gene: TRBD2
v_gene: TRBV10-3
abundance: once
j_gene: TRBJ2-1
CDR3aa: CAISSSGMRSYNEQFF
CDR3nt: TGTGCCATCAGCTCTAGCGGGATGAGGTCCTACAATGAGCAGTTCTTC

d_gene: -
v_gene: TRBV12-3/TRBV12-4
abundance: once
j_gene: TRBJ2-7
CDR3aa: CASSPGGTYEQYF
CDR3nt: TGTGCCAGCAGTCCCGGGGGAACCTACGAGCAGTACTTC

d_gene: -
v_gene: TRBV3-1/TRBV3-2
abundance: -
j_gene: TRBJ1-3
CDR3aa: CASSNDIGNTIYF
CDR3nt: TGTGCCAGCAGCAACGACATAGGAAACACCATATATTTT

d_gene: -
v_gene: TRBV5-1
abundance: -
j_gene: TRBJ2-1
CDR3aa: CASSLTGQSSYNEQFF
CDR3nt: TGCGCCAGCAGCTTGACAGGTCAAAGCTCCTACAATGAGCAGTTCTTC

d_gene: TRBD1
v_gene: TRBV3-1/TRBV3-2
abundance: -
j_gene: TRBJ1-1
CDR3aa: CASSRQGAGTEAFF
CDR3nt: TGTGCCAGCAGCCGACAGGGGGCTGGGACTGAAGCTTTCTTT

d_gene: -
v_gene: TRBV18
abundance: -
j_gene: TRBJ1-4
CDR3aa: CASSPRARVEEKLFF
CDR3nt: TGTGCCAGCTCACCACGGGCCAGGGTCGAGGAAAAACTGTTTTTT

d_gene: TRBD1
v_gene: TRBV7-2
abundance: few
j_gene: TRBJ1-2
CDR3aa: CASSFGQGNYGYTF
CDR3nt: TGTGCCAGCAGCTTCGGACAGGGAAACTATGGCTACACCTTC

d_gene: TRBD1
v_gene: TRBV3-1/TRBV3-2
abundance: -
j_gene: TRBJ2-7
CDR3aa: CASSPTPEGALPKF
CDR3nt: TGTGCCAGCAGCCCCACCCCAGAGGGGGCCCTACCAAAATTC

d_gene: -
v_gene: TRBV7-6
abundance: -
j_gene: TRBJ2-3
CDR3aa: CASSPVGASITDTQYF
CDR3nt: TGTGCCAGCAGCCCCGTAGGGGCGTCAATCACAGATACGCAGTATTTT

d_gene: TRBD1
v_gene: TRBV2
abundance: -
j_gene: TRBJ1-2
CDR3aa: CASRGQASSGYTF
CDR3nt: TGTGCCAGCAGAGGACAGGCCTCTAGTGGCTACACCTTC

d_gene: -
v_gene: TRBV12-2
abundance: few
j_gene: TRBJ1-5
CDR3aa: CASRGFGDYSNQPQHF
CDR3nt: TGTGCAAGTCGGGGGTTCGGGGACTATAGCAATCAGCCCCAGCATTTT

d_gene: -
v_gene: TRBV6-5
abundance: -
j_gene: TRBJ2-7
CDR3aa: CASKLSNEQYF
CDR3nt: TGTGCCAGCAAACTTAGTAACGAGCAGTACTTC

d_gene: -
v_gene: TRBV19
abundance: few
j_gene: TRBJ1-3
CDR3aa: CASRTVAGNTIYF
CDR3nt: TGTGCCAGCCGGACAGTTGCCGGAAACACCATATATTTT

d_gene: TRBD2
v_gene: TRBV4-3
abundance: -
j_gene: TRBJ2-7
CDR3aa: CASSQERENPYEQYF
CDR3nt: TGCGCCAGCAGCCAAGAGCGGGAGAACCCCTACGAGCAGTACTTC

d_gene: -
v_gene: TRBV18
abundance: -
j_gene: TRBJ1-4
CDR3aa: CASSPQNQAGEKLFF
CDR3nt: TGTGCCAGCTCACCACAGAACCAGGCGGGGGAAAAACTGTTTTTT

d_gene: TRBD1
v_gene: TRBV7-2
abundance: -
j_gene: TRBJ2-2
CDR3aa: CASSLRSRDSTGELFF
CDR3nt: TGTGCCAGCAGCTTAAGGAGCCGGGACAGCACCGGGGAGCTGTTTTTT

d_gene: -
v_gene: TRBV7-2
abundance: -
j_gene: TRBJ1-5
CDR3aa: CASSSQYSGGGYNQPQHF
CDR3nt: TGTGCCAGCAGCTCTCAGTATTCTGGGGGGGGCTACAATCAGCCCCAGCATTTT

d_gene: TRBD1
v_gene: TRBV5-6
abundance: -
j_gene: TRBJ1-2
CDR3aa: CASSGTGGIYGYTF
CDR3nt: TGTGCCAGCAGCGGGACAGGGGGCATCTATGGCTACACCTTC

d_gene: -
v_gene: TRBV7-9
abundance: -
j_gene: TRBJ2-7
CDR3aa: CASSLTDPYEQYF
CDR3nt: TGTGCCAGCAGCTTAACTGATCCCTACGAGCAGTACTTC

d_gene: TRBD1
v_gene: TRBV4-3
abundance: -
j_gene: TRBJ2-3
CDR3aa: CATGTGGTDTQYF
CDR3nt: TGCGCCACCGGGACAGGGGGCACAGATACGCAGTATTTT

d_gene: TRBD2
v_gene: TRBV7-6
abundance: -
j_gene: TRBJ2-3
CDR3aa: CASSPTSGDLKDTQYF
CDR3nt: TGTGCCAGCAGCCCGACTAGCGGGGACCTCAAAGATACGCAGTATTTT

d_gene: TRBD1
v_gene: TRBV3-1/TRBV3-2
abundance: -
j_gene: TRBJ2-3
CDR3aa: CASRGQSTDTQYF
CDR3nt: TGTGCCAGCAGGGGACAGTCCACAGATACGCAGTATTTT